Following are 4 T cell receptor beta chains from one sample sequenced in a study of cytomegalovirus exposure and HLA in healthy donors. The primer mix had 60 Vbeta and 13 Jbeta primers. Some clones are missing from TCRdb's copy, which holds only in-frame ones; the method was immunoSEQ multiplex PCR. The sample shows about 160,000 clones, 65% to 85% of them seen only once. The sample comprised PBMCs. These receptor sequences come from a male donor in good health and CMV-seropositive.

This chain joins TRBV28 and TRBJ2-1, with 8 bases aligning to TRBD1. V gave up 5 bases and J gave up 5 bases; unmatched junction bases: 5. Germline loops: CDR1 MDHEN, CDR2 SYDVKM. This CDR3 spans 14 amino acids. CDR3 residues: CASSSGQGHNEQFF. DNA of the CDR3: TGTGCCAGCAGTAGCGGACAGGGCCACAATGAGCAGTTCTTC.

This clone was recorded a few times. V and J are TRBV5-6 and TRBJ2-5, with D perhaps TRBD1 (5 bases). V gave up 0 bases and J gave up 7 bases, with 7 bases separating them. CDR1 is SGHDT and CDR2 is YYEEEE in the germline V gene. The CDR3 runs to 12 residues. The chain's CDR3 is CASSLGGRTQYF. CDR3 bases: TGTGCCAGCAGCTTGGGGGGCAGGACCCAGTACTTC.

The rearrangement joins TRBV30 to TRBJ2-3, with D perhaps TRBD1 (5 bases). CDR3 length equals 14 residues. V gave up 0 bases and J gave up 0 bases, with 7 bases separating them. Germline V gene data show CDR1 as GTSNPN and CDR2 as SVGIG (reference sequence). The CDR3 DNA reads TGTGCCTGGAGTGTAGGGGCTAGCACAGATACGCAGTATTTT. Translated: CAWSVGASTDTQYF.

Only a few counts were recorded for this clone. The rearrangement joins TRBV7-9 to TRBJ2-7; weak D call: TRBD2 (5 bases). V lost 5 bases, J lost 4 bases, and 21 bases lay in between. CDR1 is SEHNR, CDR2 FQNEAQ, per germline (reference sequence). This CDR3 is 16 amino acids long. This CDR3 reads CASSIGGARQLYEQYF. Here the CDR3 DNA reads TGTGCCAGCAGCATCGGAGGAGCAAGACAACTTTACGAGCAGTACTTC.